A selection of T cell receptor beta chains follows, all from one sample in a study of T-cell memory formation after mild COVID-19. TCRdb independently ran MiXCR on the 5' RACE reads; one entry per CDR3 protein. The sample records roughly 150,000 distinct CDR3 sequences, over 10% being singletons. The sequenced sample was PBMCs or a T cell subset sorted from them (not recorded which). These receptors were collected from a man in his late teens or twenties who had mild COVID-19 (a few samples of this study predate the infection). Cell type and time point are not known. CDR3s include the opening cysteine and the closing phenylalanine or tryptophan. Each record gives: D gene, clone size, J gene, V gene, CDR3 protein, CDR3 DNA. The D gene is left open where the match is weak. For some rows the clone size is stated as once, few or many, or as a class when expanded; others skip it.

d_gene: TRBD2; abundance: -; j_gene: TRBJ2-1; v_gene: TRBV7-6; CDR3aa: CASSFELAGNSSYNEQFF; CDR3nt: TGTGCCAGCAGCTTCGAGCTAGCGGGGAATAGCTCCTACAATGAGCAGTTCTTC
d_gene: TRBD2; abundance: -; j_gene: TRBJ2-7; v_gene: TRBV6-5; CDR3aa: CASSYSGGLAGGKFYEQYF; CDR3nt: TGTGCCAGCAGTTACTCCGGCGGGCTAGCGGGGGGGAAATTCTACGAGCAGTACTTC
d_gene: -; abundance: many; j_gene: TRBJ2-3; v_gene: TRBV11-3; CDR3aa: CASSSNTDTQYF; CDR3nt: TGTGCCAGCAGCTCCAACACAGATACGCAGTATTTT
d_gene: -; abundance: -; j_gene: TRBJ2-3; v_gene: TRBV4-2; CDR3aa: CASSQELEGNTQYF; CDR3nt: TGTGCCAGCAGCCAAGAACTAGAGGGAAATACGCAGTATTTT
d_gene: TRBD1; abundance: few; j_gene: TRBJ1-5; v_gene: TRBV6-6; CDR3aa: CASTRDRGNQPQHF; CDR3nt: TGTGCCAGCACCCGGGACAGGGGTAATCAGCCCCAGCATTTT
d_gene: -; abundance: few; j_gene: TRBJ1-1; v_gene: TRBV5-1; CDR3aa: CASSLDFFEAFF; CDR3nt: TGCGCCAGCAGCCTGGACTTCTTTGAAGCTTTCTTT
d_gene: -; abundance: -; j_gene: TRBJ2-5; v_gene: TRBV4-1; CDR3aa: CASSPTGEGETQYF; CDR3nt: TGCGCCAGCAGCCCTACAGGGGAGGGAGAGACCCAGTACTTC
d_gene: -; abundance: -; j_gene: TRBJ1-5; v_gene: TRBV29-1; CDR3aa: CSVVSGGRGQPQHF; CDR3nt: TGCAGCGTTGTGTCTGGGGGGCGCGGTCAGCCCCAGCATTTT
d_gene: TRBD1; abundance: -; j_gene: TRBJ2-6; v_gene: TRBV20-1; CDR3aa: CSASWTGPSGANVLTF; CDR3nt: TGCAGTGCTAGTTGGACAGGGCCCTCTGGGGCCAACGTCCTGACTTTC
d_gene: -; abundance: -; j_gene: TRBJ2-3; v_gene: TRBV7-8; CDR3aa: CASSPAPLDTQYF; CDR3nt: TGTGCCAGCAGCCCAGCGCCTTTGGATACGCAGTATTTT
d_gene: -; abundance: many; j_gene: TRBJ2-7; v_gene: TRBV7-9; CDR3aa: CASSSTTGSYEQYF; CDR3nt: TGTGCCAGCAGCTCGACGACGGGCTCCTACGAGCAGTACTTC
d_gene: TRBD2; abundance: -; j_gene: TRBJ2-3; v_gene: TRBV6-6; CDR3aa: CASSYGLADYTDTQYF; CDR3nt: TGTGCCAGCAGTTACGGGCTAGCGGACTACACAGATACGCAGTATTTT
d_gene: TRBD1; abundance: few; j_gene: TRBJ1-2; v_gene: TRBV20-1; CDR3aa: CSAQTRGVEGYTF; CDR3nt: TGCAGTGCCCAAACCAGGGGGGTAGAGGGCTACACCTTC
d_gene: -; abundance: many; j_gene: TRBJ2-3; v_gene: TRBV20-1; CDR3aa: CSASLPPDTQYF; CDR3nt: TGCAGTGCTAGCTTACCCCCGGATACGCAGTATTTT
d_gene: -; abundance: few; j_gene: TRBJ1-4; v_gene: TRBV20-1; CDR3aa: CSAYANPKVFF; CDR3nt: TGCAGTGCTTACGCGAACCCCAAGGTGTTTTTT
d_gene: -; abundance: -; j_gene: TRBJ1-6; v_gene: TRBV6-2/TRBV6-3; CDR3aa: CASSYRRPGNNSPLHF; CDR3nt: TGTGCCAGCAGTTATCGGAGACCTGGGAATAATTCACCCCTCCACTTT
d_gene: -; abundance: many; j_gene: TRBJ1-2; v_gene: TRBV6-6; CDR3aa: CASSYGQEANYGYTF; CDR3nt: TGTGCCAGCAGTTACGGGCAGGAAGCTAACTATGGCTACACCTTC
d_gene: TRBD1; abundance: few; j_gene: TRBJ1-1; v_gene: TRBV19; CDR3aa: CASRTGQGWTEAFF; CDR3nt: TGTGCCAGTAGAACCGGACAGGGGTGGACTGAAGCTTTCTTT
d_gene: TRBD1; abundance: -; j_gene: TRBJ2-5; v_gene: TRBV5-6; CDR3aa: CASSKTGGETQYF; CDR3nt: TGTGCCAGCAGCAAGACAGGGGGCGAGACCCAGTACTTC
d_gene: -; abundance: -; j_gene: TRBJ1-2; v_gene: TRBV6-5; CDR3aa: CASSSRRTSDYGYTF; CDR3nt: TGTGCCAGCAGTTCCAGACGGACAAGTGACTATGGCTACACCTTC
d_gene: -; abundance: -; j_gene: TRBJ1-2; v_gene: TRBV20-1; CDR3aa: CSARDGPGDGYTF; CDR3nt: TGCAGTGCTAGAGATGGGCCAGGGGATGGCTACACCTTC
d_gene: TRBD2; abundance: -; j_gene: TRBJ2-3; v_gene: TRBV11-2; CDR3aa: CASSRFGLAGDARWTQYF; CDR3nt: TGTGCCAGCAGCCGCTTCGGACTAGCGGGCGATGCACGGTGGACGCAGTATTTT
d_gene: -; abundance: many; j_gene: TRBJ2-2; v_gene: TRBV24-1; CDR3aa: CATSDPGGATTGELFF; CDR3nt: TGTGCCACCAGTGACCCAGGGGGGGCCACCACCGGGGAGCTGTTTTTT
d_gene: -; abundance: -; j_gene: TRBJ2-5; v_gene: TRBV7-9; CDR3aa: CASSLVPPRETQYF; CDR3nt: TGTGCCAGCAGCTTAGTTCCCCCGCGCGAGACCCAGTACTTC
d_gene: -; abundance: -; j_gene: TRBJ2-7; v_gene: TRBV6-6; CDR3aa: CASSYFPSRGDEQYF; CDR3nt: TGTGCCAGCAGTTACTTCCCCTCAAGGGGGGACGAGCAGTACTTC
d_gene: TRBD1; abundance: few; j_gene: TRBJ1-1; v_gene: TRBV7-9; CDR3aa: CASSQQGANTEAFF; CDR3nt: TGTGCCAGCAGTCAACAGGGGGCGAACACTGAAGCTTTCTTT
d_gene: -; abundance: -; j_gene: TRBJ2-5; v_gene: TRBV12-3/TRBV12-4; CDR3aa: CASSPPGSQETQYF; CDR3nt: TGTGCCAGCAGTCCTCCGGGCAGCCAAGAGACCCAGTACTTC
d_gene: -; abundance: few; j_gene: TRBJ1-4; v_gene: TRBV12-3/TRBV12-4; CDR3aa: CASSQGESEKLFF; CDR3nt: TGTGCCAGCTCTCAGGGTGAATCTGAAAAACTGTTTTTT
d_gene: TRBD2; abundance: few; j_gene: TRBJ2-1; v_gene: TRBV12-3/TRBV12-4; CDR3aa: CASSFSGGLNEQFF; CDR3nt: TGTGCCAGCAGTTTCAGCGGGGGTCTAAATGAGCAGTTCTTC
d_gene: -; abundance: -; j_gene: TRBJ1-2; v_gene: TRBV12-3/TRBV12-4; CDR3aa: CASSLSLVGYGYTF; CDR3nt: TGTGCCAGCAGTTTAAGTCTCGTTGGGTATGGCTACACCTTC
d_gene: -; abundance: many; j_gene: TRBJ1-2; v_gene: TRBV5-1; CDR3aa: CASSLVLQVGYTF; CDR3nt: TGCGCCAGCAGCTTGGTCCTACAGGTCGGCTACACCTTC
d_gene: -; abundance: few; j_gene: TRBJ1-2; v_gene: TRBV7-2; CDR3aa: CASSLDYGTAYGYTF; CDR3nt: TGTGCCAGCAGCTTAGACTACGGGACGGCATATGGCTACACCTTC
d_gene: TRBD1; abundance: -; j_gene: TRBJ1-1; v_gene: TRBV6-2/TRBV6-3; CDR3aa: CASSLDRGWNTEAFF; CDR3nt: TGTGCCAGCAGTCTCGACAGGGGGTGGAACACTGAAGCTTTCTTT
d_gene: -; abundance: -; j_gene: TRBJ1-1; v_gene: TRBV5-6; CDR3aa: CASSLIWTYGEAFF; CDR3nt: TGTGCCAGCAGCTTGATTTGGACCTACGGTGAAGCTTTCTTT
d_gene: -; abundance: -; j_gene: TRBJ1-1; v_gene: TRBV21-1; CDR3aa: CASNPGWAGVMNTEAFF; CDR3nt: TGTGCCAGCAACCCGGGCTGGGCAGGGGTTATGAACACTGAAGCTTTCTTT
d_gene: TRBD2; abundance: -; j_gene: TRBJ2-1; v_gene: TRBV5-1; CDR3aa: CASSGRGSGGAEQFF; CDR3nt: TGCGCCAGCAGCGGCAGGGGTAGCGGGGGGGCTGAGCAGTTCTTC
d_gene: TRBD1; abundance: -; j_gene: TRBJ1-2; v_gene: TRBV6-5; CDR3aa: CASTHGDRHPGGRGYTF; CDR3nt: TGTGCCAGCACCCACGGGGACAGACACCCCGGGGGTAGGGGCTACACCTTC
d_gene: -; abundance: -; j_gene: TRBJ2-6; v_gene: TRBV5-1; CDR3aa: CASSLNRAGGANVLTF; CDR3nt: TGCGCCAGCAGCTTGAACAGGGCCGGTGGGGCCAACGTCCTGACTTTC
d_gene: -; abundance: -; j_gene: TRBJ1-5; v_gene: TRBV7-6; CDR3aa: CASSFLRWDTLSYQPQHF; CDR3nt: TGTGCCAGCAGCTTCCTCCGATGGGACACTCTAAGTTATCAGCCCCAGCATTTT
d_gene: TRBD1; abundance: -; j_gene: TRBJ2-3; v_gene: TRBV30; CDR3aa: CAWNNRGKGTDTQYF; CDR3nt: TGTGCCTGGAATAACAGGGGGAAGGGGACAGATACGCAGTATTTT
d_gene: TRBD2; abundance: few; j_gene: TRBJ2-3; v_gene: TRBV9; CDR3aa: CASSIGLAGTRDTQYF; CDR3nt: TGTGCCAGCAGCATCGGACTAGCGGGGACGAGAGATACGCAGTATTTT
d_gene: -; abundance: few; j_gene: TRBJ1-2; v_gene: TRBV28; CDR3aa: CASRKGRSYGYTF; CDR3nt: TGTGCCAGCAGGAAGGGTCGTTCATATGGCTACACCTTC
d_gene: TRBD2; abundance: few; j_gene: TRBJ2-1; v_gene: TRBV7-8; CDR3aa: CASSPRPLAGGPSEQFF; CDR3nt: TGTGCCAGCAGCCCCCGCCCACTAGCGGGGGGCCCCAGTGAGCAGTTCTTC
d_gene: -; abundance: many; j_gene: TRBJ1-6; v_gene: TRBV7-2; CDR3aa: CASREGNSPLHF; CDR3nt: TGTGCCAGCCGGGAGGGGAATTCACCCCTCCACTTT
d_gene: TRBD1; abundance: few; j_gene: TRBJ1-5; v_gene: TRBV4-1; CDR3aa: CARLGGPGQGVFQPQHF; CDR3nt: TGCGCCCGCCTAGGGGGCCCGGGACAGGGGGTATTTCAGCCCCAGCATTTT
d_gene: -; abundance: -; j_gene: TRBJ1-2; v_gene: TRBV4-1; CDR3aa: CASSQDMEGYTF; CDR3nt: TGCGCCAGCAGCCAAGATATGGAGGGCTACACCTTC
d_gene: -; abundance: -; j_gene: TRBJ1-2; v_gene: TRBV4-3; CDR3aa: CASSQGRDPFLDGYTF; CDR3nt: TGCGCCAGCAGCCAGGGCCGGGACCCGTTTCTCGATGGCTACACCTTC
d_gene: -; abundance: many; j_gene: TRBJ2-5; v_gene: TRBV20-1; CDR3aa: CSARQGETQYF; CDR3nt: TGCAGTGCTAGACAGGGAGAGACCCAGTACTTC
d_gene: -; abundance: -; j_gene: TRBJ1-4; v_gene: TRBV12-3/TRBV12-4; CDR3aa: CASSLQSGGNEKLFF; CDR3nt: TGTGCCAGCAGTTTACAGTCGGGAGGCAATGAAAAACTGTTTTTT
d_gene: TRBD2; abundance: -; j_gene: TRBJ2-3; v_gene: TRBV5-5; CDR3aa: CASSLRTSGLATQYF; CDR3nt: TGTGCCAGCAGCTTACGGACTAGCGGGCTGGCTACGCAGTATTTT
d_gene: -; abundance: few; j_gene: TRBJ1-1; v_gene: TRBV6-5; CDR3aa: CASSYRIWAEAFF; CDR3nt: TGTGCCAGCAGTTATCGGATCTGGGCTGAAGCTTTCTTT
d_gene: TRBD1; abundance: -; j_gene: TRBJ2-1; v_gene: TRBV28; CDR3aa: CASSPPGDSKQFF; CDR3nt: TGTGCCAGCTCCCCACCAGGGGACAGCAAGCAGTTCTTC
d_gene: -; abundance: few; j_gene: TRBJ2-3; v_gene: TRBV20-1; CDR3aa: CSAQLETGTDTQYF; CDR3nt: TGCAGTGCCCAGCTGGAGACGGGCACAGATACGCAGTATTTT
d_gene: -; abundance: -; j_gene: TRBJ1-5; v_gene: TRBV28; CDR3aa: CASSMSNQPQHF; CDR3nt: TGTGCCAGCAGTATGAGCAATCAGCCCCAGCATTTT
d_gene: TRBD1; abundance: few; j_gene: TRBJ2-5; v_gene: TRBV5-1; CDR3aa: CASSFGPTGTETQYF; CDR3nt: TGCGCCAGCAGCTTTGGGCCGACAGGGACAGAGACCCAGTACTTC
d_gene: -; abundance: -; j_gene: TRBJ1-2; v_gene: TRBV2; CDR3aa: CASTQNGAGYTF; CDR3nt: TGTGCCAGCACCCAGAATGGGGCTGGCTACACCTTC
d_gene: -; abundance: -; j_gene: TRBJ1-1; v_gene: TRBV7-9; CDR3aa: CASSSTGTANTEAFF; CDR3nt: TGTGCCAGCAGCTCGACCGGGACGGCGAACACTGAAGCTTTCTTT
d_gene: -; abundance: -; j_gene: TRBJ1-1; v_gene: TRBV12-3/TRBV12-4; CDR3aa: CASTLQGNTEAFF; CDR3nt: TGTGCCAGCACCCTTCAGGGGAACACTGAAGCTTTCTTT
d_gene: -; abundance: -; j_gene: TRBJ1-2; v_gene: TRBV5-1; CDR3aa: CASSLSGVRYTF; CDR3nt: TGCGCCAGCAGCTTGTCCGGGGTCCGCTACACCTTC